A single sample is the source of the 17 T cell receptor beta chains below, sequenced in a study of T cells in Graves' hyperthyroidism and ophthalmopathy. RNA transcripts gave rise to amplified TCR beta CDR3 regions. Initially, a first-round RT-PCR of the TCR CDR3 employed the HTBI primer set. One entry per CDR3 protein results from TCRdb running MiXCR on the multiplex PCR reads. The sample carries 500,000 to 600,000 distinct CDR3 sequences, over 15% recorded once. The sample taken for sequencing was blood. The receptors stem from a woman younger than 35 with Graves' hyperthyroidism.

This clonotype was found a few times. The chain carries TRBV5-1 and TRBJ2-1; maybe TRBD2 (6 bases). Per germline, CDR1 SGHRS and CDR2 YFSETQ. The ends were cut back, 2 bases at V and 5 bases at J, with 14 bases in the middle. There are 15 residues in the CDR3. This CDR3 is CASSFQPGENNEQFF. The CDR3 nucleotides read TGCGCCAGCAGCTTTCAGCCGGGAGAGAACAATGAGCAGTTCTTC.

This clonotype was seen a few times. The CDR3 DNA reads TGCAGCGTTGAAGGGGCCAGCGGGGACCAAGAGACCCAGTACTTC. Translation gives CSVEGASGDQETQYF. This chain uses TRBV29-1 with TRBJ2-5, with 7 positions matching TRBD2. Germline values: CDR1 SQVTM, CDR2 ANQGSEA. Trimming cost V 1 base and J 0 bases; bases outside gene matches: 5. This CDR3 spans 15 amino acids.

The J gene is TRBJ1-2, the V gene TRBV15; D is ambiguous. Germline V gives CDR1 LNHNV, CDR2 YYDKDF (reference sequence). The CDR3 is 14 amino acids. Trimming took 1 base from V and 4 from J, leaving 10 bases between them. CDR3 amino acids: CATSRVEGPYGYTF. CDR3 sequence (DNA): TGTGCCACCAGCAGAGTAGAGGGTCCCTATGGCTACACCTTC.

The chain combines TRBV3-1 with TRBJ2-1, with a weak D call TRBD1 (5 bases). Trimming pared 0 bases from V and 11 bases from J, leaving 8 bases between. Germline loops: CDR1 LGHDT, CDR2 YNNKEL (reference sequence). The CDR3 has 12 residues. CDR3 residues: CASSQDWGKQFF. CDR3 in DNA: TGTGCCAGCAGCCAAGACTGGGGCAAGCAGTTCTTC.

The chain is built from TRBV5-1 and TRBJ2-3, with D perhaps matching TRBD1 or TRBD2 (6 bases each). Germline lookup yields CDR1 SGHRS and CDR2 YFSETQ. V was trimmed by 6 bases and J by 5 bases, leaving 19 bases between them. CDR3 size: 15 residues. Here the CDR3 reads CASTLEGGSIDTQYF. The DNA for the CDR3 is TGCGCCAGCACCCTTGAGGGGGGAAGTATAGATACGCAGTATTTT.

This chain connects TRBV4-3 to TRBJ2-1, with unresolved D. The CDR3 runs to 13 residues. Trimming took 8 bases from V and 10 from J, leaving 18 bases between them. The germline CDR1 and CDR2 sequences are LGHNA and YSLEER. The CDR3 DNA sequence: TGCGCCAGCCGAAAGAGAGGAGAATTAGAGCAGTTCTTC. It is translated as CASRKRGELEQFF.

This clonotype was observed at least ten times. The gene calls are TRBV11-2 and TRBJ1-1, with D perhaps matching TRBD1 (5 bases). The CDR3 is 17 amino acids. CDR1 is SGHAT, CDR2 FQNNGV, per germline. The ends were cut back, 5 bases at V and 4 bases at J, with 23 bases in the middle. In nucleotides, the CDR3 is TGTGCCAGCAGCCCATTGGGGGGGGACCCAAATTTCACTGAAGCTTTCTTT. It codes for CASSPLGGDPNFTEAFF.

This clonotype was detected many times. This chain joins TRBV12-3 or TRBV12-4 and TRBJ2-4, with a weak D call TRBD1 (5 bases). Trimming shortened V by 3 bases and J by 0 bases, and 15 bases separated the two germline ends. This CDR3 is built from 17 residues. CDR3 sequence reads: CASSFEAGNPAKNIQYF. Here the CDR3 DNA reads TGTGCCAGCAGTTTTGAAGCAGGGAATCCAGCCAAAAACATTCAGTACTTC.

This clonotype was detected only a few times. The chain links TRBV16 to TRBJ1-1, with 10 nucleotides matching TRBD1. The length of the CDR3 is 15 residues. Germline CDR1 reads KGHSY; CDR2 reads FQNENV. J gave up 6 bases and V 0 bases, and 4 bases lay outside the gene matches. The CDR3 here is CASSQSVTGGSEAFF. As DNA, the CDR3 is TGTGCCAGCAGCCAATCGGTGACAGGGGGCTCTGAAGCTTTCTTT.

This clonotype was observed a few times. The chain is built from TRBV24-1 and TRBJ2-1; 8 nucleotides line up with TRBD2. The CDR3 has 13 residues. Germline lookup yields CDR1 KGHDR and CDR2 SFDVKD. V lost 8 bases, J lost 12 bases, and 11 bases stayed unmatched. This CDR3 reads CATTGGGGGLQFF. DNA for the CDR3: TGTGCCACCACCGGGGGGGGAGGGGGGTTGCAGTTCTTC.

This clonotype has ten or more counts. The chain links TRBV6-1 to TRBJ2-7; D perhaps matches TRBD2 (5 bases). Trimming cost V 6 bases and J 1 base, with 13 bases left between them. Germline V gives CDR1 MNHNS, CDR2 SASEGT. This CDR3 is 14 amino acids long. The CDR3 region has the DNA TGTGCCAGCAGGGACTCATCGATGTCCTACGAGCAGTACTTC. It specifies CASRDSSMSYEQYF.

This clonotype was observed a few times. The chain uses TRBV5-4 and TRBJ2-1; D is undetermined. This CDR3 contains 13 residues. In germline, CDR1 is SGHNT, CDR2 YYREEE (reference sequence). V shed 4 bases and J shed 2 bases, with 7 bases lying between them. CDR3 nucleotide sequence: TGTGCCAGCAGCCTCTACCCCTACAATGAGCAGTTCTTC. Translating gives CASSLYPYNEQFF. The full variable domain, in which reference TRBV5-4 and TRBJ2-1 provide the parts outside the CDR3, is ETGVTQSPTHLIKTRGQQVTLRCSSQSGHNTVSWYQQALGQGPQFIFQYYREEENGRGNFPPRFSGLQFPNYSSELNVNALELDDSALYLCASSLYPYNEQFFGPGTRLTVL.

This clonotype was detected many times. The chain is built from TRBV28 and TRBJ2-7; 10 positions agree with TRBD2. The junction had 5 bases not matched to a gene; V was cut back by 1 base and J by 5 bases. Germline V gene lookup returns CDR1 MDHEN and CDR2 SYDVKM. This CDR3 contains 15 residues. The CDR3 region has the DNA TGTGCCAGCAGTTTATTAGCGGGAGGACCCAACGAGCAGTACTTC. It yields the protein CASSLLAGGPNEQYF.

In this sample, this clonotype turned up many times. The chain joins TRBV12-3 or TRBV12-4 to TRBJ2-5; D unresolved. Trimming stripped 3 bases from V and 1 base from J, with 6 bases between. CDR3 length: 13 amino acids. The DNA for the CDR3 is TGTGCCAGCAGTTTTGCAGCCCAAGAGACCCAGTACTTC. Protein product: CASSFAAQETQYF.

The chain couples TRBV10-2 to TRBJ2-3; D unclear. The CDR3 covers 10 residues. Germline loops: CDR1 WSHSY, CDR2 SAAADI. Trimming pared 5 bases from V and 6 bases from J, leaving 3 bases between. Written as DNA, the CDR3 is TGCGCCAGCAGTCACGATACGCAGTATTTT. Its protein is CASSHDTQYF.

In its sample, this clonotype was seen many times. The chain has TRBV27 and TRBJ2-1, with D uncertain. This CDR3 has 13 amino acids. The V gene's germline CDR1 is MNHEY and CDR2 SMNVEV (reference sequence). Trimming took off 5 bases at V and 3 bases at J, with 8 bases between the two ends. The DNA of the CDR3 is TGTGCCAGCAGTGCAAACAGCTACAATGAGCAGTTCTTC. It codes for CASSANSYNEQFF.

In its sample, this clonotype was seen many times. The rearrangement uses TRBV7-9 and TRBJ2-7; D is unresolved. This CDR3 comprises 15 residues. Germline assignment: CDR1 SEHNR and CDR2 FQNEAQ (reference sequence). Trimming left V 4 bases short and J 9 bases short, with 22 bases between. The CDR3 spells CASSSSLPMSTVQYF. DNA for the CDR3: TGTGCCAGCAGCTCCAGTTTACCTATGTCAACCGTGCAGTACTTC.